The present entry profiles one T cell receptor beta chain with its context. The data originate from a study of CD8 T cells in Susac syndrome. Sequencing of TCR beta was undertaken in CD8+ and CD4+ T cells derived from blood. FACS was used to enrich TEMRA cells, whereas the CD8+ and CD4+ T cells were obtained by negative isolation. The germline V and J ends were trimmed by 1 base and 8 bases, with 11 bases remaining between them. This CDR3 is 13 amino acids long. The germline gives CDR1 LNHNV, CDR2 YYDKDF (reference sequence). The authors reverse transcribed roughly 0.45 to 1 ug RNA with random hexamers. It was immunoSEQ multiplex PCR that amplified TCR beta CDR3 across 54 Vbeta and 13 Jbeta. Using its own MiXCR run on the immunoSEQ multiplex PCR reads, TCRdb lists one record per CDR3 protein. The table includes approximately 190,000 distinct CDR3 sequences, 90% to 95% detected once.

The receptor's source is a human donor with multiple sclerosis. The sample taken for sequencing was CD4+ T cells from PBMCs. This chain uses TRBV15 with TRBJ1-2; D is perhaps TRBD1 (5 bases). The chain's CDR3 is CATSRAGGGGYTF. The CDR3 region has the DNA TGTGCCACCAGCAGAGCGGGGGGTGGCGGCTACACCTTC.